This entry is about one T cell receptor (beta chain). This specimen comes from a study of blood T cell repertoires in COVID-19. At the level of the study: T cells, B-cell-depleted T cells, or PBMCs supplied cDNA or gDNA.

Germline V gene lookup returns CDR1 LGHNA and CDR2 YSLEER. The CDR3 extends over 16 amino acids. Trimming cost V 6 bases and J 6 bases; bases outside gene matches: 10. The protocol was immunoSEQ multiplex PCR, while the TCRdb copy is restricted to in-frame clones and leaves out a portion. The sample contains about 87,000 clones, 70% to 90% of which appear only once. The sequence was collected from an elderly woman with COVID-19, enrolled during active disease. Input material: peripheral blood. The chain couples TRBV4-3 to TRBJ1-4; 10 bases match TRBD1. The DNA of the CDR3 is TGCGCCAGCAGTCGAACGGGACAGGGGATGTATGAAAAACTGTTTTTT. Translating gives CASSRTGQGMYEKLFF.